This T cell receptor (beta chain) derives from a study of cytomegalovirus exposure and HLA in healthy donors. Whole-study findings and limits: CMV serostatus was the only immune exposure information that was available. Reports indicated that the classifier achieved high specificity and sensitivity in diagnosing cytomegalovirus status.

The PCR made use of 60 Vbeta and 13 Jbeta primers. The protocol was immunoSEQ multiplex PCR, while the TCRdb copy is restricted to in-frame clones and leaves out a portion. The sample data list around 120,000 clones. V was trimmed by 6 bases and J by 1 base, leaving 9 bases between them. The CDR3 is 13 residues long. Germline values: CDR1 MNHNS, CDR2 SASEGT. Comments on this clone: The target antigen is unknown.

The sequence was obtained from a young man in good health and CMV-seronegative. What was sequenced was PBMCs. The chain is built from TRBV6-1 and TRBJ1-1, with no clear D. CDR3 sequence: CASRADENTEAFF. The CDR3 DNA is TGTGCCAGCAGGGCCGATGAGAACACTGAAGCTTTCTTT.